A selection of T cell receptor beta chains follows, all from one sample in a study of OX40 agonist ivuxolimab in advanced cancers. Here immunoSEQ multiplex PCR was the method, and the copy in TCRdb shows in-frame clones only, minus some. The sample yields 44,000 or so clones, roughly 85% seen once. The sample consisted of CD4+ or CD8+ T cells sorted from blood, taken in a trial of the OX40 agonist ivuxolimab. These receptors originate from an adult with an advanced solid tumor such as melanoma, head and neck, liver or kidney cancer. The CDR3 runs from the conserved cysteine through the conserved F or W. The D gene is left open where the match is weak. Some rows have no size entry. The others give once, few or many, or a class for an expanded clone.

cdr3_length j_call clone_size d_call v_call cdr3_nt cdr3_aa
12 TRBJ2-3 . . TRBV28 TGTGCCAGCAGCCCAAGCACAGATACGCAGTATTTT CASSPSTDTQYF
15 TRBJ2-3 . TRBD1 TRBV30 TGTGCCTGCAAGACGACAGGGGGGAAAACAGATACGCAGTATTTT CACKTTGGKTDTQYF
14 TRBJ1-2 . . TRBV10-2 TGCGCCAGCAGTGAGTCCGGGGGGAGCTCCGGCTACACCTTC CASSESGGSSGYTF
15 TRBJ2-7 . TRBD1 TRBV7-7 TGTGCCAGCAGCTTAGGGCAGGGGGCCACCTACGAGCAGTACTTC CASSLGQGATYEQYF
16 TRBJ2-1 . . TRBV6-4 TGTGCCAGCAGTGACGTTGGAGGGAGCTCCTACAATGAGCAGTTCTTC CASSDVGGSSYNEQFF
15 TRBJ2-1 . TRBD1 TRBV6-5 TGTGCCAGCAGCTTCGACCGGGACAGGGATAATGAGCAGTTCTTC CASSFDRDRDNEQFF
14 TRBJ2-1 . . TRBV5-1 TGCGCCAGCAGCTTGACGGGGACCTACAATGAGCAGTTCTTC CASSLTGTYNEQFF
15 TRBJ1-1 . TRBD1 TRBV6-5 TGTGCCAGCAGTGGGCCCGGGACAGGGGGTACTGAAGCTTTCTTT CASSGPGTGGTEAFF
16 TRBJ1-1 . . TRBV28 TGTGCCAGCAGCCAAGGTCCGAAGTTGTTGAACACTGAAGCTTTCTTT CASSQGPKLLNTEAFF
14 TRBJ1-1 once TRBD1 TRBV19 TGTGCCAGTAGTATCCAGGGGGCCGGCACTGAAGCTTTCTTT CASSIQGAGTEAFF
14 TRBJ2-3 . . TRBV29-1 TGCAGCGTGAAATGGACAGTAAGCACAGATACGCAGTATTTT CSVKWTVSTDTQYF
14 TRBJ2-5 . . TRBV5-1 TGCGCCAGCAGCCTTGGACAGACCCAAGAGACCCAGTACTTC CASSLGQTQETQYF
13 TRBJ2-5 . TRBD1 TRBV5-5 TGTGCCAGCAGCGTGACAGGGGGAGAGACCCAGTACTTC CASSVTGGETQYF
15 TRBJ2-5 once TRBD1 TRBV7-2 TGTGCCAGCAGCTTAGGGACAGGGGGTCAAGAGACCCAGTACTTC CASSLGTGGQETQYF